Presented here are 7 T cell receptor beta chains from one specimen sequenced in a study of Graves' ophthalmopathy and Graves' hyperthyroidism (dated 2018 in TCRdb). The sequencer listed for this sample is Illumina HiSeq 2000. For repertoire sequencing, TCR beta CDR3 regions were amplified from RNA transcripts. A first-round RT-PCR used HTBI primers with the Qiagen OneStep RT-PCR kit, followed by a second-round multiplex PCR, size selection and purification. The raw public reads went through TCRdb reprocessing: fastp at Q25, MiXCR clone calling, in-frame beta chains kept. Rows merge per CDR3 protein into single entries with the most common DNA and genes. This sample comprises 740,000 or so distinct CDR3 sequences, 40% of them detected only once. The ten largest clones capture 44% of the sample. Material for sequencing was peripheral blood. These receptors were taken from an adult man with Graves' ophthalmopathy.

Regarding this clonotype: A much larger clone differs from this one at a single base, so this may be a read error. The genes are TRBV29-1 and TRBJ1-3; D unclear. V gave up 6 bases and J gave up 0 bases, with 9 bases separating them. Germline loops: CDR1 SQVTM, CDR2 ANQGSEA. The CDR3 has 13 residues. The CDR3 here is CSVRKDSGNTIYF. The DNA for the CDR3 is TGCAGCGTCCGTAAAGACTCTGGAAACACCATATATTTT. The full variable domain, with the rest looked up from reference TRBV29-1 and TRBJ1-3, is SAVISQKPSRDICQRGTSLTIQCQVDSQVTMMFWYRQQPGQSLTLIATANQGSEATYESGFVIDKFPISRPNLTFSTLTVSNMSPEDSSIYLCSVRKDSGNTIYFGEGSWLTVV.

This clonotype was seen only once. The chain recombines TRBV2 with TRBJ1-5, with 8 bases fitting TRBD1. After removal of 8 bases from V and 6 bases from J, the junction contained 15 bases not matched to a gene. Germline values: CDR1 SNHLY, CDR2 FYNNEI. The CDR3 runs to 16 residues. Here the CDR3 DNA reads TGTGCCAGCTCACTGACAGAGACAGGGGTAGGTCAGCCCCAGCATTTT. It encodes CASSLTETGVGQPQHF.

This clonotype appeared many times. This rearrangement joins TRBV6-5 to TRBJ1-2, with D perhaps matching TRBD1 (5 bases). Trimming shortened V by 8 bases and J by 2 bases, and 12 bases separated the two germline ends. Germline CDR1 MNHEY, CDR2 SVGAGI. The CDR3 consists of 13 residues. The DNA for the CDR3 is TGTGCCAGCTTTCGAGGGGCCAACTATGGCTACACCTTC. Protein sequence: CASFRGANYGYTF.

The chain recombines TRBV9 with TRBJ2-5; 8 bases match TRBD1. V shed 5 bases, J shed 2 bases, and the junction held 8 bases outside the gene matches. Germline V gives CDR1 SGDLS, CDR2 YYNGEE. The CDR3 is 15 residues long. CDR3 sequence: CASSTGQGNQETQYF. For the CDR3, the DNA is TGTGCCAGCAGTACAGGACAGGGCAATCAAGAGACCCAGTACTTC.

In its sample, this clonotype was seen many times. The DNA for the CDR3 is TGTGCCAGCAGCCCGACGGACGGACCCGCCTTTAATTCACCCCTCCACTTT. Amino acid sequence: CASSPTDGPAFNSPLHF. The chain combines TRBV7-3 with TRBJ1-6; the D is unclear. Germline-derived CDR1 and CDR2 are SGHTA and FQGTGA. V was trimmed by 5 bases and J by 6 bases, leaving 20 bases between them. The CDR3 consists of 17 residues.

The genes are TRBV20-1 and TRBJ2-7, with 8 bases fitting TRBD1. The germline CDR1 and CDR2 sequences are DFQATT and SNEGSKA (reference sequence). The CDR3 totals 13 residues. V lost 5 bases, J lost 5 bases, and 8 bases stayed unmatched. DNA of the CDR3: TGCAGTGCTCCAAGGACAGGGAGAAACGAGCAGTACTTC. Translating gives CSAPRTGRNEQYF.

This clonotype was counted a few times. The chain's CDR3 is CSVTTGQNYGYTF. CDR3 coding DNA: TGCAGCGTTACGACAGGGCAAAACTATGGCTACACCTTC. This rearrangement joins TRBV29-1 to TRBJ1-2; 7 bases align to TRBD1. The CDR3 is 13 residues long. The germline V gene has CDR1 SQVTM and CDR2 ANQGSEA. V trimming: 5 bases; J trimming: 2 bases; junction bases outside the gene matches: 5.